Each of the 18 T cell receptor beta chains below was sequenced from the same sample in a study of blood T cells in healthy people across ages. Together with a sample-barcoded 5' primer, a J-beta primer mix was included in a second PCR lasting about 7 to 12 cycles. TCRdb re-analysed the 5' RACE reads in MiXCR, keeping a single row per CDR3 protein. This table holds 1.4 million to 1.5 million distinct CDR3 sequences, roughly 45% found once. The sample consisted of blood. The receptors come from a woman younger than 30 in good health.

This chain joins TRBV27 and TRBJ2-7; D gene uncertain. The DNA end is a closer match to TRBJ2-5, so the J assignment may be wrong. CDR1 and CDR2 (germline): MNHEY, SMNVEV (reference sequence). There are 14 residues in the CDR3. CDR3 amino acids: CASSFSGVGETQYF. The CDR3 DNA reads as TGTGCCAGCAGTTTCAGTGGGGTGGGAGAGACCCAGTACTTC.

This clonotype was seen only a few times. The rearrangement uses TRBV7-9 and TRBJ2-7, with 9 bases lining up with TRBD1. Per the germline V gene, CDR1 is SEHNR and CDR2 is FQNEAQ (reference sequence). The ends lost 2 bases at V and 5 bases at J; junction bases unmatched: 13. The CDR3 is made up of 17 amino acids. The CDR3 here is CASSLHGGQGYGNEQYF. For the CDR3, the DNA is TGTGCCAGCAGCTTACATGGCGGACAGGGGTACGGAAACGAGCAGTACTTC.

The V and J genes are TRBV3-1 and TRBJ1-5; TRBD1 matches 9 bases. Losses at the gene ends were 3 bases for V and 11 bases for J; bases not matched to a gene: 5. This CDR3 is 13 amino acids long. Germline CDR1 LGHDT, CDR2 YNNKEL (reference sequence). CDR3 DNA: TGTGCCAGCAGCCAGGCAGGGGACAGGGCCCAGCATTTT. As protein: CASSQAGDRAQHF.

This clonotype was found many times. The chain carries TRBV12-3 or TRBV12-4 and TRBJ2-1; TRBD2 matches 12 bases. The CDR3 sequence is 16 residues long. V shed 5 bases, J shed 4 bases, and the junction held 6 bases outside the gene matches. CDR3 residues: CASSRTGTSGYNEQFF. CDR3 coding DNA: TGTGCCAGCAGTAGGACCGGGACTAGCGGGTACAATGAGCAGTTCTTC.

This clonotype turned up a few times. The rearrangement links TRBV5-1 to TRBJ2-7, with D possibly being TRBD2 (6 bases). Germline CDR1 SGHRS, CDR2 YFSETQ. Between the trimmed V and J ends, which lost 3 bases and 7 bases, there was a span of 17 bases. The CDR3 runs to 14 residues. The CDR3 nucleotides read TGCGCCAGCAGCTCCCCGGGGGACGGATGGGAGCAGTACTTC. Translation: CASSSPGDGWEQYF.

The rearrangement joins TRBV20-1 to TRBJ1-6; the D gene is possibly TRBD1 (6 bases). With 3 bases removed from V and 7 bases from J, the gap between germline ends came to 16 bases. Germline CDR1 reads DFQATT; CDR2 reads SNEGSKA (reference sequence). The CDR3 runs to 15 residues. The CDR3: CSASQGQYDNSPLHF. CDR3 bases: TGCAGTGCTAGCCAGGGACAATATGACAATTCACCCCTCCACTTT.

This clonotype was observed a handful of times. The rearrangement links TRBV7-2 to TRBJ2-1; no reliable D call. Germline assignment: CDR1 SGHTA and CDR2 FQGNSA. There are 14 residues in the CDR3. Trimming pared 3 bases from V and 2 bases from J, leaving 8 bases between. For the CDR3, the DNA is TGTGCCAGCAGCTTTTCGCTGGCCTACAATGAGCAGTTCTTC. As protein: CASSFSLAYNEQFF.

This clonotype showed up just a few times. The V call is TRBV7-3, the J call TRBJ1-1, with D hard to call. Germline V CDR1 and CDR2: SGHTA, FQGTGA. V lost 4 bases and J lost 1, with 10 bases in between. The CDR3 runs 14 residues. The DNA for the CDR3 is TGTGCCAGCAGCTCCCATGCCGGGAACACTGAAGCTTTCTTT. Amino acids: CASSSHAGNTEAFF.

V usage is TRBV12-3 or TRBV12-4 and J usage is TRBJ2-7; possible D gene TRBD2, 5 bases. Deletions cut 0 bases from V and 3 bases from J, with 9 bases between. The CDR3 runs to 14 residues. The CDR3 DNA follows: TGTGCCAGCAGTTTAGCGAGGAGGTACTACGAGCAGTACTTC. Encoded protein: CASSLARRYYEQYF.

This chain connects TRBV11-2 to TRBJ2-7; TRBD2 agrees at 8 bases. J lost 3 bases, V lost 4 bases, and 8 bases had no gene match. Germline CDR1 and CDR2: SGHAT and FQNNGV. This CDR3 is built from 15 residues. CDR3 sequence: CASSSQRGPVYEQYF. The CDR3 coding sequence is TGTGCCAGCAGCTCCCAGCGGGGGCCCGTCTACGAGCAGTACTTC. Full variable domain (remainder filled in from reference TRBV11-2 and TRBJ2-7): EAGVAQSPRYKIIEKRQSVAFWCNPISGHATLYWYQQILGQGPKLLIQFQNNGVVDDSQLPKDRFSAERLKGVDSTLKIQPAKLEDSAVYLCASSSQRGPVYEQYFGPGTRLTVT.

The V gene is TRBV7-2, the J gene TRBJ2-3, with D possibly TRBD2 on 6 matching bases. V gave up 2 bases and J gave up 3 bases, with 18 bases separating them. Germline CDR1 is SGHTA and CDR2 is FQGNSA. The CDR3 is made up of 17 amino acids. The CDR3 bases are TGTGCCAGCAGCTTAAGTGGGCGGACTATAGCTACAGATACGCAGTATTTT. Encoded protein: CASSLSGRTIATDTQYF.

CDR3: CASSQAGTDEQYF. CDR3 bases: TGTGCCAGCAGCCAAGCCGGGACAGACGAGCAGTACTTC. The chain employs TRBV14 and TRBJ2-4; 7 positions match TRBD1. The J call may be wrong; the DNA end is better matched by TRBJ2-7. Germline V gene data show CDR1 as SGHDN and CDR2 as FVKESK. The CDR3 covers 13 residues.

Only a few counts were recorded for this clonotype. V gene TRBV11-2 combines with J gene TRBJ1-2, with D possibly being TRBD1 (5 bases). Trimming took off 2 bases at V and 5 bases at J, with 12 bases between the two ends. CDR1 is SGHAT and CDR2 is FQNNGV in the germline V gene. The CDR3 has 14 amino acids. The CDR3 sequence: CASSLTAGPYGYTF. The CDR3 coding sequence is TGTGCCAGCAGCTTAACTGCAGGGCCTTATGGCTACACCTTC.

The gene calls are TRBV24-1 and TRBJ1-2, with D unclear. In germline, CDR1 is KGHDR, CDR2 SFDVKD. V dropped 3 bases and J dropped 3 bases, with 4 bases sitting between them. There are 12 residues in the CDR3. The CDR3 DNA is TGTGCCACCAGTGATGAATACTATGGCTACACCTTC. Residues: CATSDEYYGYTF.

This sequence joins TRBV12-3 or TRBV12-4 and TRBJ2-7, with TRBD2 matching over 10 bases. V dropped 2 bases and J dropped 7; count of bases not matched to a gene: 11. This CDR3 contains 16 residues. CDR3 protein: CASSLNVAGGRPEQYF. In DNA, the CDR3 is TGTGCCAGCAGTTTAAACGTAGCGGGGGGACGTCCGGAGCAGTACTTC.

V gene TRBV14 combines with J gene TRBJ2-1; TRBD1 matches at 9 bases. J was trimmed by 7 bases and V by 6 bases; bases with no gene match: 7. The CDR3 extends over 14 amino acids. CDR1 is SGHDN and CDR2 is FVKESK in the germline V gene. The CDR3 spells CASRAGTGRNEQFF. For the CDR3, the DNA is TGTGCCAGCAGAGCAGGGACAGGGAGGAATGAGCAGTTCTTC.

The sample holds a few counts of this clonotype. The chain employs TRBV7-9 and TRBJ2-1, with D maybe TRBD1 (6 bases). Trimming pared 3 bases from V and 10 bases from J, leaving 16 bases between. Looked up from germline, CDR1 is SEHNR and CDR2 is FQNEAQ (reference sequence). This CDR3 has 14 residues. The CDR3 protein is CASSFRGPPWEQFF. Here the CDR3 DNA reads TGTGCCAGCAGCTTCAGGGGACCCCCGTGGGAGCAGTTCTTC.

V is TRBV20-1 and J is TRBJ1-1; unclear D gene. V lost 3 bases to trimming and J lost 0 bases, with 8 bases between them. CDR3 length: 13 amino acids. Germline V gene lookup returns CDR1 DFQATT and CDR2 SNEGSKA (reference sequence). The CDR3 spells CSASVAMNTEAFF. Here the CDR3 DNA reads TGCAGTGCTAGCGTTGCCATGAACACTGAAGCTTTCTTT.